Sequencing of this T cell receptor beta chain was carried out in a study of blood T cell repertoires in COVID-19. Across the whole study: The United States, Italy and Spain supplied acute and convalescent COVID-19 samples. PBMCs, B-cell-depleted T cells, or T cells were the source of the cDNA or gDNA that made up the material.

V shed 4 bases and J shed 0 bases, with 15 bases lying between them. Germline lookup yields CDR1 SQVTM and CDR2 ANQGSEA. This CDR3 is built from 15 residues. As handled by the study authors: Researchers report that nucleated cell counts were estimated from reference gene primer amplification. Here immunoSEQ multiplex PCR was the method, and the copy in TCRdb shows in-frame clones only, minus some. V and J calls plus clone size are reproduced from that table; the DNA served to infer D and trimming. Of around 140,000 clones in the sample, about 90% were seen once. V and J are TRBV29-1 and TRBJ1-1, with TRBD1 as a possible D gene (5 bases). Sample: peripheral blood. The TCR sequence derives from a woman between 45 and 60 years old with acute or convalescent COVID-19. The CDR3 nucleotides read TGCAGCGTTGTGGACACTCGCTGGATGAACACTGAAGCTTTCTTT. This sequence encodes CSVVDTRWMNTEAFF.